One and the same sample provided the 21 T cell receptor beta chains below, sequenced in a study of blood T cell repertoires in COVID-19. Clones were read by immunoSEQ multiplex PCR, and TCRdb kept only the in-frame ones, dropping some. The sample lists about 130,000 clones, 65% to 85% seen once, with under 2.5% in the top ten. Material for sequencing was peripheral blood. The receptors come from a man between 65 and 79 years old with acute or convalescent COVID-19.

This chain uses TRBV7-8 with TRBJ2-7, with 8 bases that match TRBD1. The V and J ends lost 1 base and 3 bases, in that order; junction bases with no gene match: 5. Germline V gene lookup returns CDR1 SGHVS and CDR2 FQNEAQ. The CDR3 spans 15 residues. The CDR3, as DNA: TGTGCCAGCAGCTTAGACGGGACAGGAGACTACGAGCAGTACTTC. Its translation: CASSLDGTGDYEQYF.

The rearrangement joins TRBV24-1 to TRBJ1-1; D is ambiguous. Germline V gene sequence: CDR1 KGHDR, CDR2 SFDVKD. V shed 1 base and J shed 1 base, with 6 bases lying between them. This CDR3 has 14 amino acids. CDR3 amino acids: CATSDFSKNTEAFF. The CDR3 region has the DNA TGTGCCACCAGTGATTTTAGCAAGAACACTGAAGCTTTCTTT.

This chain uses TRBV7-9 with TRBJ1-2; 7 bases are shared with TRBD1. The CDR3 covers 12 residues. Germline CDR1 SEHNR, CDR2 FQNEAQ (reference sequence). The junction had 5 bases not matched to a gene; V was cut back by 3 bases and J by 10 bases. CDR3 amino acids: CASSFRDSPYTF. CDR3 coding DNA: TGTGCCAGCAGCTTCCGGGACAGTCCCTACACCTTC.

In this sample, this clone turned up a few times. The rearrangement uses TRBV27 and TRBJ2-1; 15 bases agree with TRBD2. After removal of 0 bases from V and 6 bases from J, the junction contained 12 bases not matched to a gene. This CDR3 comprises 20 residues. Germline CDR1 MNHEY, CDR2 SMNVEV (reference sequence). For the CDR3, the DNA is TGTGCCAGCAGTTTATCCCGGACTAGCGGGGGGGCAGTGGTACGCAATGAGCAGTTCTTC. It encodes CASSLSRTSGGAVVRNEQFF.

The V and J genes are TRBV7-3 and TRBJ1-6; D ambiguous. Germline V CDR1 and CDR2: SGHTA, FQGTGA. The V and J ends lost 4 bases and 6 bases respectively, with 22 bases between them. The CDR3 runs 18 residues. CDR3 amino acids: CASSSASRGSTINSPLHF. CDR3 sequence (DNA): TGTGCCAGCAGCTCCGCATCCCGAGGTTCCACAATTAATTCACCCCTCCACTTT.

This clone showed up just a few times. The chain is built from TRBV6-5 and TRBJ1-6; TRBD1 matches 8 bases. The CDR3 has 12 amino acids. V shed 4 bases and J 14 bases; nucleotides not matched to a gene: 4. Germline CDR1 is MNHEY and CDR2 is SVGAGI. The CDR3 nucleotides read TGTGCCAGCAGTTCCGCGACAGGGGCCCTCCACTTT. It encodes CASSSATGALHF.

This clone was counted a few times. The chain recombines TRBV10-2 with TRBJ1-1; TRBD1 matches at 10 bases. With V trimmed by 4 bases and J by 6 bases, 5 bases remained unmatched. This CDR3 has 14 residues. The V gene's germline CDR1 is WSHSY and CDR2 SAAADI. CDR3 DNA: TGCGCCAGCAGTGGAACGGGGACAGGGGCTGAAGCTTTCTTT. This translates into CASSGTGTGAEAFF.

The gene calls are TRBV3-1 (or the pseudogene TRBV3-2) and TRBJ1-3; perhaps TRBD1 as D (6 bases). The CDR3 spans 16 residues. V shed 4 bases and J shed 2 bases, with 15 bases lying between them. Germline values: CDR1 LGHDT, CDR2 YNNKEL (reference sequence). For the CDR3, the DNA is TGTGCCAGCAGCCGAACGCAGGGGAGGGCTGGAAACACCATATATTTT. Translated: CASSRTQGRAGNTIYF.

Only a few counts were recorded for this clone. The chain uses TRBV5-8 and TRBJ1-5; TRBD1 matches at 7 bases. CDR3 length: 18 residues. Germline V gene data show CDR1 as SGHTS and CDR2 as YDEGEE. Germline trimming cut 2 bases from V and 0 bases from J; bases unmatched to any gene: 11. CDR3 bases: TGTGCCAGCAGCTTCTTTGGGGCACAGGGGTTTAGCAATCAGCCCCAGCATTTT. This translates into CASSFFGAQGFSNQPQHF.

This clone was seen only a few times. The V call is TRBV18, the J call TRBJ1-5; 7 positions agree with TRBD1. CDR3 length: 13 residues. Germline V gene sequence: CDR1 KGHSH, CDR2 LQKENI. Trimming at V came to 5 bases and at J to 6 bases, leaving 4 bases not matched to a gene. CDR3 nucleotide sequence: TGTGCCAGCTCATTCGACAGGGCTCAGCCCCAGCATTTT. This encodes CASSFDRAQPQHF.

This clone was seen once. The chain carries TRBV5-5 and TRBJ1-5; the D gene is possibly TRBD1 (5 bases). CDR1 is SGHKS, CDR2 YYEKEE, per germline (reference sequence). The V and J ends lost 1 base and 3 bases respectively, with 8 bases between them. This CDR3 contains 14 residues. The CDR3: CASSLLDNNQPQHF. For the CDR3, the DNA is TGTGCCAGCAGCTTGCTGGACAACAATCAGCCCCAGCATTTT. The full variable domain, in which reference TRBV5-5 and TRBJ1-5 provide the parts outside the CDR3, is DAGVTQSPTHLIKTRGQQVTLRCSPISGHKSVSWYQQVLGQGPQFIFQYYEKEERGRGNFPDRFSARQFPNYSSELNVNALLLGDSALYLCASSLLDNNQPQHFGDGTRLSIL.

The gene calls are TRBV6-6 and TRBJ1-3, with 7 bases lining up with TRBD1. The CDR3 length is 16 residues. J was trimmed by 2 bases and V by 5 bases; bases with no gene match: 9. Germline CDR1 reads MNHNY; CDR2 reads SVGAGI (reference sequence). The CDR3 DNA reads as TGTGCCAGCAGTCCGGGACAGTCGAGAGCTGGAAACACCATATATTTT. It specifies CASSPGQSRAGNTIYF.

As concerns this clone: Germline is not matched at one junction end, which may reflect a read error. The V and J genes are TRBV7-9 and TRBJ1-2, with 9 bases that match TRBD1. CDR3 length: 15 residues. Germline V gene data show CDR1 as SEHNR and CDR2 as FQNEAQ (reference sequence). The DNA for the CDR3 is TGTGCCAGCAGCGTAGCTGGACCGGGACAGGGAAGCTACACCTTC. Amino acid sequence: CASSVAGPGQGSYTF. Drawing the rest from reference TRBV7-9 and TRBJ1-2, the complete variable domain is DTGVSQNPRHKITKRGQNVTFRCDPISEHNRLYWYRQTLGQGPEFLTYFQNEAQLEKSRLLSDRFSAERPKGSFSTLEIQRTEQGDSAMYLCASSVAGPGQGSYTFGSGTRLTVV.

V is TRBV5-5 and J is TRBJ2-1; D may be TRBD1 (6 bases). Trimming shortened V by 0 bases and J by 10 bases, and 11 bases separated the two germline ends. The germline V gene has CDR1 SGHKS and CDR2 YYEKEE (reference sequence). The CDR3 totals 13 residues. The CDR3 DNA reads as TGTGCCAGCAGCTTGGACCCGGACAGAGAGCAGTTCTTC. The encoded protein is CASSLDPDREQFF. The whole variable domain, remainder taken from reference TRBV5-5 and TRBJ2-1, is DAGVTQSPTHLIKTRGQQVTLRCSPISGHKSVSWYQQVLGQGPQFIFQYYEKEERGRGNFPDRFSARQFPNYSSELNVNALLLGDSALYLCASSLDPDREQFFGPGTRLTVL.

The V and J genes are TRBV29-1 and TRBJ1-2, with TRBD1 as a possible D gene (6 bases). Trimming cost V 4 bases and J 5 bases, with 8 bases left between them. The CDR3 contains 11 residues. Germline loops: CDR1 SQVTM, CDR2 ANQGSEA. The CDR3 coding sequence is TGCAGCGTTGGAGGGGGATATGGCTACACCTTC. It specifies CSVGGGYGYTF.

This chain links TRBV28 with TRBJ2-6, with D perhaps matching TRBD1 (8 bases). CDR1 MDHEN and CDR2 SYDVKM come from the germline V gene. The V end was cut by 5 bases, the J end by 0 bases, with 17 bases between. This CDR3 is 18 amino acids long. As DNA, the CDR3 is TGTGCCAGCAGTAGCGGGACAGGCCTTTACTCTGGGGCCAACGTCCTGACTTTC. Protein product: CASSSGTGLYSGANVLTF.

This clone was found a few times. The chain recombines TRBV3-1 (or the pseudogene TRBV3-2) with TRBJ2-5; D remains unclear. V dropped 0 bases and J dropped 0 bases, with 5 bases sitting between them. CDR1 LGHDT and CDR2 YNNKEL come from the germline V gene (reference sequence). This CDR3 has 14 amino acids. This chain's CDR3 is CASSQEQYQETQYF. The CDR3 DNA reads TGTGCCAGCAGCCAAGAGCAGTACCAAGAGACCCAGTACTTC.

This rearrangement joins TRBV2 to TRBJ2-7; 11 nucleotides agree with TRBD2. CDR3 length: 14 amino acids. Germline values: CDR1 SNHLY, CDR2 FYNNEI. V lost 4 bases and J lost 6; bases outside the gene matches: 5. The DNA of the CDR3 is TGTGCCAGCAGTGGCCTAGCGGGGGGTGGCGAGCAGTACTTC. This encodes CASSGLAGGGEQYF.

The chain combines TRBV11-1 with TRBJ2-5; a weak D match, TRBD2 (5 bases). Per the germline V gene, CDR1 is SGHAT and CDR2 is FQDESV (reference sequence). The CDR3 totals 14 residues. Trimming shortened V by 5 bases and J by 4 bases, and 14 bases separated the two germline ends. CDR3 DNA sequence: TGTGCCAGCAGCCAATGGGCGGGTCGAGAGACCCAGTACTTC. Encoded protein: CASSQWAGRETQYF.

This clone was detected once. J is TRBJ2-1 and V is TRBV2, with 11 bases lining up with TRBD1. The ends lost 5 bases at V and 10 bases at J; junction bases unmatched: 10. The CDR3 loop spans 15 amino acids. CDR1 and CDR2 (germline): SNHLY, FYNNEI. CDR3 nucleotides: TGTGCCAGCAGTAACCGGGACAGGGGGTCATGGGAGCAGTTCTTC. This codes for CASSNRDRGSWEQFF. The full variable domain, in which reference TRBV2 and TRBJ2-1 provide the parts outside the CDR3, is EPEVTQTPSHQVTQMGQEVILRCVPISNHLYFYWYRQILGQKVEFLVSFYNNEISEKSEIFDDQFSVERPDGSNFTLKIRSTKLEDSAMYFCASSNRDRGSWEQFFGPGTRLTVL.

This chain connects TRBV6-6 to TRBJ2-1, with D possibly matching TRBD2 (5 bases). The V end lost 2 bases, the J end lost 0 bases, and 8 bases lay between the germline ends. CDR3 length equals 15 residues. Per the germline V gene, CDR1 is MNHNY and CDR2 is SVGAGI (reference sequence). Here the CDR3 DNA reads TGTGCCAGCAGTTACGAGGGCAGCTCCTACAATGAGCAGTTCTTC. Encoded protein: CASSYEGSSYNEQFF.